One and the same sample provided the 19 T cell receptor beta chains below, sequenced in a study of T-cell memory formation after mild COVID-19. TCRdb processed the 5' RACE reads anew with MiXCR; each CDR3 protein has one entry. This table holds more than 110,000 distinct CDR3 sequences, approximately 25% found once. Material: PBMCs or a T cell subset sorted from them (not recorded which). Source of these receptors: an adult woman who had mild COVID-19 (a few samples of this study predate the infection). Cell type and time point are not known.

This clonotype was seen a few times. The CDR3 loop reads CASSLGRINTEAFF. The CDR3 DNA reads as TGTGCCAGCAGTTTGGGACGGATTAACACTGAAGCTTTCTTT. The chain uses TRBV12-3 or TRBV12-4 and TRBJ1-1; tentatively, D is TRBD1 (5 bases). V gave up 3 bases and J gave up 2 bases, with 10 bases separating them. The CDR3 contains 14 residues.

V and J are TRBV7-2 and TRBJ2-7; D remains unclear. CDR3 length: 15 residues. Germline lookup yields CDR1 SGHTA and CDR2 FQGNSA. Trimming pared 1 base from V and 4 bases from J, leaving 14 bases between. CDR3 DNA: TGTGCCAGCAGCTTAGGACGAGATCCTCGTTACGAGCAGTACTTC. It codes for CASSLGRDPRYEQYF.

This chain links TRBV19 with TRBJ1-1; maybe TRBD1 (5 bases). Germline loops: CDR1 LNHDA, CDR2 SQIVND (reference sequence). V was cut by 1 base and J by 0 bases, with 6 bases left in between. The CDR3 runs 14 residues. CDR3 nucleotides: TGTGCCAGTAGTATAGGGGGGATGAACACTGAAGCTTTCTTT. It codes for CASSIGGMNTEAFF.

V usage is TRBV7-9 and J usage is TRBJ2-7; a possible D gene is TRBD1 (5 bases). Germline loops: CDR1 SEHNR, CDR2 FQNEAQ (reference sequence). The CDR3 spans 18 residues. Between the trimmed V and J ends, which lost 5 bases and 4 bases, there was a span of 27 bases. The CDR3 nucleotides are TGTGCCAGCAGCCAAATAGGCGTAATTCAGGGCCTCTCTTACGAGCAGTACTTC. Its translation is CASSQIGVIQGLSYEQYF.

The chain uses TRBV29-1 and TRBJ2-1, with TRBD1 as a possible D gene (6 bases). Trimming pared 4 bases from V and 8 bases from J, leaving 15 bases between. In germline, CDR1 is SQVTM, CDR2 ANQGSEA. The CDR3 has 13 residues. Here the CDR3 DNA reads TGCAGCGTTGGAGGGGGTCTATTTTATGAGCAGTTCTTC. Translated, it gives CSVGGGLFYEQFF.

V usage is TRBV9 and J usage is TRBJ1-2; 7 bases fit TRBD1. The CDR3 is 13 amino acids. CDR1 is SGDLS and CDR2 is YYNGEE in the germline V gene. The trim removed 3 bases at V and 2 bases at J, leaving 1 base unmatched. CDR3 nucleotide sequence: TGTGCCAGCAGCGAGGGACAGAACTATGGCTACACCTTC. Translation: CASSEGQNYGYTF.

This clonotype came up a few times. The chain combines TRBV6-2 or TRBV6-3 with TRBJ1-5, with 7 bases that match TRBD1. The CDR3 covers 15 residues. CDR1 and CDR2 from the germline V gene are MNHEY and SVGEGT. V dropped 5 bases and J dropped 2; count of bases not matched to a gene: 6. The CDR3 DNA sequence: TGTGCCAGCAGTCCAGAGGGGGCTGGCAATCAGCCCCAGCATTTT. Its translation is CASSPEGAGNQPQHF.

The sample holds a few counts of this clonotype. One end of the junction varies from germline; a read error may be responsible. J is TRBJ2-7 and V is TRBV27; 7 bases are shared with TRBD1. This CDR3 has 11 residues. The germline CDR1 and CDR2 sequences are MNHEY and SMNVEV (reference sequence). The CDR3 DNA follows: TGTGCCAGCAGTGCCGGGACAGAAAACCACTTC. It yields the protein CASSAGTENHF.

The chain links TRBV7-3 to TRBJ2-1; perhaps TRBD2 as D (6 bases). V was shortened by 5 bases and J by 9 bases, with 8 bases between the two germline ends. The CDR3 loop spans 11 amino acids. CDR1 SGHTA and CDR2 FQGTGA come from the germline V gene. The CDR3 spells CASSNGGEQFF. CDR3 coding DNA: TGTGCCAGCAGCAACGGGGGTGAGCAGTTCTTC.

This clonotype was seen only a few times. This rearrangement joins TRBV28 to TRBJ2-1; 10 bases line up with TRBD2. J was trimmed by 5 bases and V by 5 bases; bases with no gene match: 9. The CDR3 has 16 residues. CDR1 MDHEN and CDR2 SYDVKM come from the germline V gene. The CDR3 DNA is TGTGCCAGCAGTCAACCGGGACTAGCGTTCGACAATGAGCAGTTCTTC. Encoded protein: CASSQPGLAFDNEQFF.

The chain carries TRBV6-2 or TRBV6-3 and TRBJ2-1, with a weak D call TRBD2 (6 bases). This CDR3 comprises 13 residues. Trimming stripped 6 bases from V and 6 bases from J, with 12 bases between. Looked up from germline, CDR1 is MNHEY and CDR2 is SVGEGT. The CDR3 loop reads CASRRDGSNEQFF. The CDR3 coding sequence is TGTGCCAGCAGACGGGACGGGAGCAATGAGCAGTTCTTC.

In its sample, this clonotype was seen a few times. The gene calls are TRBV9 and TRBJ2-5; TRBD2 aligns across 9 bases. The ends lost 5 bases at V and 3 bases at J; junction bases unmatched: 5. Germline CDR1 reads SGDLS; CDR2 reads YYNGEE. The CDR3 has 14 amino acids. The CDR3 DNA follows: TGTGCCAGCAGTCCTCGACTAGCGGAAGAGACCCAGTACTTC. Protein product: CASSPRLAEETQYF.

The V call is TRBV29-1, the J call TRBJ2-7, with a possible D match to TRBD1 (5 bases). The CDR3 is made up of 15 amino acids. Germline CDR1 and CDR2: SQVTM and ANQGSEA. Trimming removed 4 bases at V and 3 bases at J, with 19 bases between. The CDR3 here is CSVVRQGRPDYEQYF. The DNA for the CDR3 is TGCAGCGTTGTAAGGCAGGGTCGTCCTGACTACGAGCAGTACTTC.

A few counts support this clonotype. J is TRBJ2-7 and V is TRBV5-6; 13 bases agree with TRBD2. Trimming cost V 0 bases and J 7 bases; bases outside gene matches: 10. The CDR3 loop spans 17 amino acids. The germline CDR1 and CDR2 sequences are SGHDT and YYEEEE. For the CDR3, the DNA is TGTGCCAGCAGCTTGGCCATTGGGACTAGCGGGGACCGGGAGCAGTACTTC. It encodes CASSLAIGTSGDREQYF.

This clonotype was observed a handful of times. The CDR3 bases are TGTGCCAGCAGCTTAGTAGAGGGTGCTGATAACGAGCAGTACTTC. Translation gives CASSLVEGADNEQYF. The rearrangement links TRBV7-6 to TRBJ2-7; possible D gene TRBD2, 5 bases. CDR1 is SGHVS and CDR2 is FNYEAQ in the germline V gene. The CDR3 spans 15 residues. V was trimmed by 1 base and J by 5 bases, leaving 15 bases between them.

This clonotype has just a few counts. The gene calls are TRBV6-5 and TRBJ2-5, with 9 bases fitting TRBD2. CDR1 is MNHEY, CDR2 SVGAGI, per germline. J lost 4 bases, V lost 1 base, and 4 bases had no gene match. There are 15 residues in the CDR3. The CDR3 region is CASSYWSGGSETQYF. For the CDR3, the DNA is TGTGCCAGCAGTTACTGGAGCGGGGGGTCAGAGACCCAGTACTTC.

This clonotype appeared a few times. CDR3 nucleotides: TGTGCCACCAGCAGAGGGGGGACCACAGATACGCAGTATTTT. This codes for CATSRGGTTDTQYF. V usage is TRBV15 and J usage is TRBJ2-3; D is perhaps TRBD1 or TRBD2 (5 bases each). Germline CDR1 LNHNV, CDR2 YYDKDF (reference sequence). Trimming removed 1 base from V and 2 bases from J, with 7 bases in between. The CDR3 covers 14 residues.

The chain carries TRBV13 and TRBJ2-1, with D possibly matching TRBD1 (6 bases). Trimming took off 5 bases at V and 10 bases at J, with 9 bases between the two ends. This CDR3 has 11 amino acids. Per germline, CDR1 PRHDT and CDR2 FYEKMQ (reference sequence). The CDR3 region is CASSKGTEQFF. In DNA, the CDR3 is TGTGCCAGCAGCAAAGGGACAGAGCAGTTCTTC.

The sample holds a few counts of this clonotype. The chain carries TRBV29-1 and TRBJ2-7; 9 bases map to TRBD2. The ends lost 6 bases at V and 5 bases at J; junction bases unmatched: 20. Germline values: CDR1 SQVTM, CDR2 ANQGSEA. The CDR3 covers 17 residues. The CDR3 reads CSVGALTPGLAVDEQYF. The CDR3 bases are TGCAGCGTCGGCGCTTTGACCCCGGGACTAGCAGTCGACGAGCAGTACTTC.